This T cell receptor (beta chain) was captured in a study of shared clonotypes between healthy human individuals. Regarding the study as a whole: Limited genetic and exposure-history diversity came from having few donors.

A word on this clone: Its target is unknown.

Using immunoSEQ multiplex PCR, the repertoire was profiled, and TCRdb retains in-frame clones only, with some absent. Among hundreds of thousands of clones listed, around 78% were seen once. Specimen: memory CD4+ T cells sorted from blood. Subset here: CD45RA-negative fraction. The TCR comes from a woman in her thirties in good health.

CDR3 coding DNA: TGTGCCAGTAGTATAGCGTGGACAGGAACTAACTATGGCTACACCTTC. This sequence encodes CASSIAWTGTNYGYTF. The chain combines TRBV19 with TRBJ1-2, with 7 bases that match TRBD1. V shed 1 base and J 0 bases; nucleotides not matched to a gene: 5. This CDR3 is 16 amino acids long. Germline-derived CDR1 and CDR2 are LNHDA and SQIVND (reference sequence).